The clone carrying this T cell receptor (beta chain) was detected only a few times. These data come from a study of blood T cell repertoires in COVID-19. Original processing methods: Amplified reference gene primers provided the basis for estimating nucleated cell counts. Produced via immunoSEQ multiplex PCR; TCRdb's table is partial and in-frame only. V and J calls and clone size come straight from that table; D and trimming were deduced from the DNA. The data hold 200,000 to 300,000 clones, with roughly 80% observed a single time. The CDR3 is 11 amino acids. The V and J ends lost 2 bases and 9 bases respectively, with 10 bases between them. CDR1 DFQATT and CDR2 SNEGSKA come from the germline V gene (reference sequence).

The source is a woman in her 70s with acute or convalescent COVID-19. The sequenced sample was peripheral blood. The J gene is TRBJ1-1, the V gene TRBV20-1, with unresolved D. CDR3 sequence reads: CSARILGQAFF. In DNA form, the CDR3 reads TGCAGTGCTAGAATCCTAGGTCAAGCTTTCTTT.